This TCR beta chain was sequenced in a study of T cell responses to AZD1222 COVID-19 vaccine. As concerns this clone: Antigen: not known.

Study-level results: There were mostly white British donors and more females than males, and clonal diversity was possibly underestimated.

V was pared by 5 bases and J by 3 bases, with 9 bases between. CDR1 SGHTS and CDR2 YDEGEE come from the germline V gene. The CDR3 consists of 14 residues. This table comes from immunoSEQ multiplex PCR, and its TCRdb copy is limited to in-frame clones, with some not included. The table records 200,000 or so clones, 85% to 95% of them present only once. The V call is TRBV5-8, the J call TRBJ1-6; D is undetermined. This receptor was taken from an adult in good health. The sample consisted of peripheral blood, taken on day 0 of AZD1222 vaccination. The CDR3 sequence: CASSPSGYNSPLHF. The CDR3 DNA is TGTGCCAGCAGTCCGTCAGGCTATAATTCACCCCTCCACTTT.